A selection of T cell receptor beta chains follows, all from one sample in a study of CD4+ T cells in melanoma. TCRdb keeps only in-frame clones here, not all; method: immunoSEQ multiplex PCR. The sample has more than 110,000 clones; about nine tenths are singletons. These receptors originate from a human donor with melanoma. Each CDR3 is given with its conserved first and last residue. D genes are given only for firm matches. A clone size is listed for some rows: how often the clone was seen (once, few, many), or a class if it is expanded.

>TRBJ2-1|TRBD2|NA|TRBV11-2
CASSLGLVNEQFF
TGTGCCAGCAGCTTGGGACTAGTGAATGAGCAGTTCTTC
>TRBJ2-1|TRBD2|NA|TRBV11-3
CASSLVSGGANEQFF
TGTGCCAGCAGCTTAGTTAGCGGGGGGGCGAATGAGCAGTTCTTC
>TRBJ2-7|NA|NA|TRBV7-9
CASSAPGDYEQYF
TGTGCCAGCAGCGCCCCCGGGGACTACGAGCAGTACTTC
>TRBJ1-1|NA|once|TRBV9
CASSVVSDLNTEAFF
TGTGCCAGCAGCGTAGTTTCAGACCTGAACACTGAAGCTTTCTTT
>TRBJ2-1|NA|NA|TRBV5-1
CASSLRGATYNEQFF
TGCGCCAGCAGCTTGAGGGGGGCGACCTACAATGAGCAGTTCTTC
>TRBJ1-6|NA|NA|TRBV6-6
CATMGVYNSPLHF
TGTGCCACCATGGGGGTATATAATTCACCCCTCCACTTT
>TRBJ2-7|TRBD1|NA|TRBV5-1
CASSSHTGGTGSRYSSYEQYF
TGCGCCAGCAGCTCCCACACTGGTGGGACAGGCTCGCGTTATAGCTCCTACGAGCAGTACTTC
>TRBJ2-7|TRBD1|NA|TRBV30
CAGGQGDHEQYF
TGTGCCGGGGGACAGGGTGACCACGAGCAGTACTTC
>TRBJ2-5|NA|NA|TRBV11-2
CASGGGLQETQYF
TGTGCCAGCGGGGGGGGGCTCCAAGAGACCCAGTACTTC
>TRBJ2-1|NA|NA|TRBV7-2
CASSFVGNEQFF
TGTGCCAGCAGCTTTGTCGGCAATGAGCAGTTCTTC
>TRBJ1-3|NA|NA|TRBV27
CASSGGGVSGNTIYF
TGTGCCAGCAGTGGGGGGGGAGTTTCTGGAAACACCATATATTTT
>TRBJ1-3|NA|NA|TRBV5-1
CASSLDGQSGNTIYF
TGCGCCAGCAGCTTGGATGGCCAATCTGGAAACACCATATATTTT
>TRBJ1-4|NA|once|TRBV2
CASRSSRTATNEKLFF
TGTGCCAGCAGAAGCTCACGGACTGCAACTAATGAAAAACTGTTTTTT
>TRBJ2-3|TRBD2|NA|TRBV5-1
CASSSFSGVQDTQYF
TGCGCCAGCAGCTCGTTTAGCGGGGTTCAAGATACGCAGTATTTT
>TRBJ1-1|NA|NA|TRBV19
CASSIAAALLF
TGTGCCAGTAGTATAGCGGCAGCTCTACTTTTT
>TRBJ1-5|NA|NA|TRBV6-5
CASSYDHSNQPQHF
TGTGCCAGCAGTTACGACCATAGCAATCAGCCCCAGCATTTT
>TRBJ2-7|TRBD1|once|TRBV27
CASSPGQGRTYEQYF
TGTGCCAGCAGTCCAGGACAGGGGCGCACCTACGAGCAGTACTTC
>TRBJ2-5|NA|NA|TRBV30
CAWGSRIGPVETQYF
TGTGCCTGGGGATCACGGATCGGACCGGTGGAGACCCAGTACTTC
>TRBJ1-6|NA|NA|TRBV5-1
CASSLETFNSPLHF
TGCGCCAGCAGCTTGGAGACGTTTAATTCACCCCTCCACTTT
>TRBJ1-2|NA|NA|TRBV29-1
CSALGNENGYTF
TGCAGCGCTCTCGGTAATGAGAATGGCTACACCTTC
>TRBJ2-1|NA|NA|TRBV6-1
CASSAAGVTNNEQFF
TGTGCCAGCAGTGCAGCAGGGGTTACCAACAATGAGCAGTTCTTC
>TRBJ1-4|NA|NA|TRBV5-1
CASSLGLSATNEKLFF
TGCGCCAGCAGCTTGGGATTGAGTGCAACTAATGAAAAACTGTTTTTT
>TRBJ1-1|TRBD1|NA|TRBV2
CASSAQGDLGAFF
TGTGCCAGCAGTGCACAGGGGGACCTTGGAGCTTTCTTT
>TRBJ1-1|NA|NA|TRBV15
CATSRAVNTEAFF
TGTGCCACCAGCAGAGCTGTGAACACTGAAGCTTTCTTT
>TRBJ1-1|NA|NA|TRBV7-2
CASSLRGGTEAFF
TGTGCCAGCAGCTTAAGAGGGGGTACTGAAGCTTTCTTT
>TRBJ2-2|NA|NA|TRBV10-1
CASSDRSGSGELFF
TGCGCCAGCAGTGATAGGTCAGGCTCCGGGGAGCTGTTTTTT
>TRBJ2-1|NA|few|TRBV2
CASSEQGGDNEQFF
TGTGCCAGCAGTGAGCAGGGGGGAGACAATGAGCAGTTCTTC
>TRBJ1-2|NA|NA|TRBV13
CASSQNREGRYTF
TGTGCCAGCAGCCAGAACAGGGAAGGGCGCTACACCTTC
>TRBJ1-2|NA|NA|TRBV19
CASTTKSIPGDYGYTF
TGTGCCAGTACCACAAAGTCCATTCCCGGGGACTATGGCTACACCTTC
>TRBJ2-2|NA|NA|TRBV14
CASSQGRYTGELFF
TGTGCCAGCAGCCAGGGGAGGTACACCGGGGAGCTGTTTTTT
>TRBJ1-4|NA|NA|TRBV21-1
CASSKYRDRGPQSATNEKLFF
TGTGCCAGCAGCAAATACCGGGACAGGGGCCCGCAGAGCGCAACTAATGAAAAACTGTTTTTT
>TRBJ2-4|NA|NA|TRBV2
CASLSESAKNIQYF
TGTGCCAGTCTTTCGGAATCTGCCAAAAACATTCAGTACTTC
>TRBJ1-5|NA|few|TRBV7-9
CASSLPRTDYNQPQHF
TGTGCCAGCAGCCTCCCGCGAACAGATTACAATCAGCCCCAGCATTTT
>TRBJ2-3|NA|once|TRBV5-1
CASSPPGGTDTQYF
TGCGCCAGCAGCCCGCCGGGAGGCACAGATACGCAGTATTTT
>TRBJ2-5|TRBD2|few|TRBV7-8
CASSLAPGGGGQTQYF
TGTGCCAGCAGCTTAGCTCCGGGGGGGGGCGGCCAGACCCAGTACTTC
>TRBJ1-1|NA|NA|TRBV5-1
CASSFTGSATEAFF
TGCGCCAGCAGCTTTACAGGGTCCGCCACTGAAGCTTTCTTT
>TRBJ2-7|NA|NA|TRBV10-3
CASSVDGRYEQYF
TGTGCCAGCAGTGTGGATGGAAGATACGAGCAGTACTTC
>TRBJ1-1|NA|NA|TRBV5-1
CASSVGGAVTEAFF
TGCGCCAGCAGTGTGGGGGGCGCAGTCACTGAAGCTTTCTTT
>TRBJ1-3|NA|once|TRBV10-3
CAIWSGSQGNTIYF
TGTGCCATCTGGTCAGGATCGCAGGGAAACACCATATATTTT
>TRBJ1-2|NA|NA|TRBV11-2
CASSLENWSYGYTF
TGTGCCAGCAGCTTAGAAAACTGGAGCTATGGCTACACCTTC
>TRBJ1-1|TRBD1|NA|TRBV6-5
CASRWTGTTEAFF
TGTGCCAGCAGATGGACAGGGACAACTGAAGCTTTCTTT
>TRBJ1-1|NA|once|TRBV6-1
CASKVTQGSSEAFF
TGTGCCAGCAAAGTAACACAGGGAAGTTCTGAAGCTTTCTTT
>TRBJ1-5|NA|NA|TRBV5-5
CASSPQYTGNQPQHF
TGTGCCAGCAGCCCCCAATACACGGGAAATCAGCCCCAGCATTTT
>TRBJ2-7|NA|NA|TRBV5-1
CASSPAAPPPYEQYF
TGCGCCAGCAGCCCGGCGGCTCCGCCTCCCTACGAGCAGTACTTC
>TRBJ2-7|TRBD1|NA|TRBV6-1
CASSFARQGSNEQYF
TGTGCCAGCAGTTTCGCCCGACAGGGGAGTAACGAGCAGTACTTC
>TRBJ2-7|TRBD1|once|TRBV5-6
CASSPGGSYEQYF
TGTGCCAGCAGCCCAGGGGGCTCCTACGAGCAGTACTTC
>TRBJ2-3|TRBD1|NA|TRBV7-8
CASSHRQGASDTQYF
TGTGCCAGCAGCCATCGACAGGGGGCTTCAGATACGCAGTATTTT
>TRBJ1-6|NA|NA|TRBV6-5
CASSETDNSPLHF
TGTGCCAGCAGTGAGACAGATAATTCACCCCTCCACTTT
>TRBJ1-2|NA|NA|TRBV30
CAWTRSGGYGYTF
TGTGCCTGGACTCGTTCTGGGGGTTATGGCTACACCTTC
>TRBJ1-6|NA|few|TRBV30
CAWTLSSYNSPLHF
TGTGCCTGGACTTTAAGCTCCTATAATTCACCCCTCCACTTT
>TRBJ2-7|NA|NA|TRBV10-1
CASSPSGAPSYEQYF
TGCGCCAGCAGCCCATCCGGGGCACCTTCCTACGAGCAGTACTTC
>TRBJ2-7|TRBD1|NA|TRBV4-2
CASSQGDRDEQYF
TGTGCCAGCAGCCAAGGCGACAGGGACGAGCAGTACTTC
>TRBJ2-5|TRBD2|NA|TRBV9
CASSVSSGIKETQYF
TGTGCCAGCAGCGTCTCTAGCGGGATTAAAGAGACCCAGTACTTC
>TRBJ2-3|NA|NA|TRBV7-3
CASSLTLKDTQYF
TGTGCCAGCAGCTTAACTTTGAAAGATACGCAGTATTTT
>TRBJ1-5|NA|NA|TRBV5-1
CASSLGAGEPQHF
TGCGCCAGCAGCTTGGGGGCTGGCGAGCCCCAGCATTTT
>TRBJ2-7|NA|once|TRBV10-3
CAISDPDSHRGNSYEQYF
TGTGCCATCAGTGATCCGGACAGCCACCGAGGAAACTCCTACGAGCAGTACTTC
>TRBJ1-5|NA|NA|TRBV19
CASRVGTSSNQPQHF
TGTGCCAGTAGGGTTGGGACGTCTAGCAATCAGCCCCAGCATTTT
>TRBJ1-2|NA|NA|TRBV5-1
CASSLVPTGTNYGYTF
TGCGCCAGCAGCCTAGTCCCAACAGGGACCAACTATGGCTACACCTTC
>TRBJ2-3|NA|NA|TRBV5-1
CASSLTGTGMSTDTQYF
TGCGCCAGCAGCTTGACGGGAACAGGGATGAGCACAGATACGCAGTATTTT
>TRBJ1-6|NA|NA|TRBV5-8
CASSPLGPYNSPLHF
TGTGCCAGCAGCCCCCTTGGGCCGTATAATTCACCCCTCCACTTT